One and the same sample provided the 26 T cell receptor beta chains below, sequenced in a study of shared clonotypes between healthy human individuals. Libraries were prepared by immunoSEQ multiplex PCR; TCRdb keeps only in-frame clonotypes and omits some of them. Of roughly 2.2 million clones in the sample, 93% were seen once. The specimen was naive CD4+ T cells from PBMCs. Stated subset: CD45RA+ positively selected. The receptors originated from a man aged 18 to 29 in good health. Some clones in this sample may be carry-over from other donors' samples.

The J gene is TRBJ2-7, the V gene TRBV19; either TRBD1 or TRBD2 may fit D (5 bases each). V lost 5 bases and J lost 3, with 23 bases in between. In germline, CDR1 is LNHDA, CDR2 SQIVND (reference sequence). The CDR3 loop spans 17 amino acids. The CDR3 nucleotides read TGTGCCAGTAGTTGGGTCGGGGACCCCGTAGTGAACTACGAGCAGTACTTC. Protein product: CASSWVGDPVVNYEQYF.

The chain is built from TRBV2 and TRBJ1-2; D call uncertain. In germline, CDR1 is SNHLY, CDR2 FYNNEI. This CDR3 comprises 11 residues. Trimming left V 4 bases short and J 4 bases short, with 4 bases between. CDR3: CASSGAYGYTF. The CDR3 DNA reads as TGTGCCAGCAGTGGGGCCTATGGCTACACCTTC. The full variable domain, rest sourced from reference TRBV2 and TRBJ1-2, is EPEVTQTPSHQVTQMGQEVILRCVPISNHLYFYWYRQILGQKVEFLVSFYNNEISEKSEIFDDQFSVERPDGSNFTLKIRSTKLEDSAMYFCASSGAYGYTFGSGTRLTVV.

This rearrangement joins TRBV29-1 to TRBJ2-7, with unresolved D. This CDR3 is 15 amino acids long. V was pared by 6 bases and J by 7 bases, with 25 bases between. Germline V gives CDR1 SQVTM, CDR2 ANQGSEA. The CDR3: CSVEHTGAGLREQYF. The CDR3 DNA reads TGCAGCGTCGAACACACCGGAGCAGGTCTACGAGAGCAGTACTTC.

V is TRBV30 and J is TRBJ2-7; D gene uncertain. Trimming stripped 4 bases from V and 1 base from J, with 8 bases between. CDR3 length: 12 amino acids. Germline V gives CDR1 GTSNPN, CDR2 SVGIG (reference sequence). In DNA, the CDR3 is TGTGCCTGGAAGGCAGAGTCCTACGAGCAGTACTTC. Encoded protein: CAWKAESYEQYF.

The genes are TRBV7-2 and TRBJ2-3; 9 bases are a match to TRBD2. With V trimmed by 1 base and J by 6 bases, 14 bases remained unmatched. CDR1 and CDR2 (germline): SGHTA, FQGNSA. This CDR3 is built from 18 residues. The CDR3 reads CASSLVGWGLATRDTQYF. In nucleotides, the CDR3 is TGTGCCAGCAGCTTAGTGGGCTGGGGACTAGCCACACGGGATACGCAGTATTTT. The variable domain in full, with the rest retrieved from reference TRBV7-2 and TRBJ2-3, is GAGVSQSPSNKVTEKGKDVELRCDPISGHTALYWYRQSLGQGLEFLIYFQGNSAPDKSGLPSDRFSAERTGGSVSTLTIQRTQQEDSAVYLCASSLVGWGLATRDTQYFGPGTRLTVL.

Here the CDR3 DNA reads TGTGCCAGCAGCTTAGAGTGGGACGCCTATGGCTACACCTTC. Encoded protein: CASSLEWDAYGYTF. This rearrangement joins TRBV11-1 to TRBJ1-2; a weak D match, TRBD1 (5 bases). Per the germline V gene, CDR1 is SGHAT and CDR2 is FQDESV (reference sequence). V lost 1 base and J lost 4, with 10 bases in between. The CDR3 covers 14 residues. The full variable domain, its missing parts supplied by reference TRBV11-1 and TRBJ1-2, is EAEVAQSPRYKITEKSQAVAFWCDPISGHATLYWYRQILGQGPELLVQFQDESVVDDSQLPKDRFSAERLKGVDSTLKIQPAELGDSAMYLCASSLEWDAYGYTFGSGTRLTVV.

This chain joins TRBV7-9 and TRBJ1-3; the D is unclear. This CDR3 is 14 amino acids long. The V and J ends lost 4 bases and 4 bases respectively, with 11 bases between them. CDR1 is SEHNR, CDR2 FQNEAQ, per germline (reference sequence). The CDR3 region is CASSSSRAGNTIYF. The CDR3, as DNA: TGTGCCAGCAGCTCTTCCCGGGCGGGAAACACCATATATTTT.

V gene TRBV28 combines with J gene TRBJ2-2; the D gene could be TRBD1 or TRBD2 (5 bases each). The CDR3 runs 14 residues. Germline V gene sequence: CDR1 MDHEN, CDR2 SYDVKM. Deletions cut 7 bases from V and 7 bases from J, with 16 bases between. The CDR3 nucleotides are TGTGCCAGCATGTTTGACAGAGGAGGCGGGGAGCTGTTTTTT. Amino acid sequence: CASMFDRGGGELFF.

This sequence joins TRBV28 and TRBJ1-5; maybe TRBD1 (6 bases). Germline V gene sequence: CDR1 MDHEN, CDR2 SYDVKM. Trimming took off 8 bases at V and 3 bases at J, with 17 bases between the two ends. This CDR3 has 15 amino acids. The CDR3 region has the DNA TGTGCCAGCCTGGGGGGCAGCCTTCTCAATCAGCCCCAGCATTTT. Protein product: CASLGGSLLNQPQHF.

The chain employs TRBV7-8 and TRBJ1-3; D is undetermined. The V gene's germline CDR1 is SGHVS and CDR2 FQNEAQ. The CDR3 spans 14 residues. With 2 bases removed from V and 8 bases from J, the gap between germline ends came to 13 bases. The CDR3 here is CASSLTLVVDTIYF. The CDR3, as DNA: TGTGCCAGCAGCTTAACACTAGTCGTTGACACCATATATTTT. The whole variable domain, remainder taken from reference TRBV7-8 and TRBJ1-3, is GAGVSQSPRYKVAKRGQDVALRCDPISGHVSLFWYQQALGQGPEFLTYFQNEAQLDKSGLPSDRFFAERPEGSVSTLKIQRTQQEDSAVYLCASSLTLVVDTIYFGEGSWLTVV.

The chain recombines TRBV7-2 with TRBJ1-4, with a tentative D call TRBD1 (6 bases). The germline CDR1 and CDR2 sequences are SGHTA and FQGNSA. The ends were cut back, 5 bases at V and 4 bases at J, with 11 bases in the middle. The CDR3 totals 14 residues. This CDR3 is CASSLDSLNEKLFF. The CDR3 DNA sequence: TGTGCCAGCAGCCTGGACAGTCTTAATGAAAAACTGTTTTTT.

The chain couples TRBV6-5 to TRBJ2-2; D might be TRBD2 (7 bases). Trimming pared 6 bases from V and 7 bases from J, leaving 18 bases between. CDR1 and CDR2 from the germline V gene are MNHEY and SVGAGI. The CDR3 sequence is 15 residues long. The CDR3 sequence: CASSRKRGANGELFF. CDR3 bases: TGTGCCAGCAGCCGGAAACGGGGGGCTAACGGGGAGCTGTTTTTT.

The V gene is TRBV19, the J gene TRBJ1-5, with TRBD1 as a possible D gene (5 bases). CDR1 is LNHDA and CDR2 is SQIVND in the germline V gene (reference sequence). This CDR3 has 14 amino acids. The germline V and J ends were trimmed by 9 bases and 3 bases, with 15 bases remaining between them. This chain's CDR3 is CASGAGDSNQPQHF. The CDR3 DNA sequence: TGTGCCAGCGGGGCCGGGGACTCCAATCAGCCCCAGCATTTT.

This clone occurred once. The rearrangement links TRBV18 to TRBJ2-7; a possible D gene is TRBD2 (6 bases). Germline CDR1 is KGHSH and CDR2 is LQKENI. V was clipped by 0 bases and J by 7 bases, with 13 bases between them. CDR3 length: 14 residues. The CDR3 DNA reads TGTGCCAGCTCACCACCTAGCGGTCGGGGTGAGCAGTACTTC. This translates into CASSPPSGRGEQYF.

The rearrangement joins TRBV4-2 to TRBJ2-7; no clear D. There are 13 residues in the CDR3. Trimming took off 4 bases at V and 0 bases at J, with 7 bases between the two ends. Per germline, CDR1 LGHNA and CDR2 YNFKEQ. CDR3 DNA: TGTGCCAGCAGCCGGGCGGTCTCCTACGAGCAGTACTTC. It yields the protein CASSRAVSYEQYF.

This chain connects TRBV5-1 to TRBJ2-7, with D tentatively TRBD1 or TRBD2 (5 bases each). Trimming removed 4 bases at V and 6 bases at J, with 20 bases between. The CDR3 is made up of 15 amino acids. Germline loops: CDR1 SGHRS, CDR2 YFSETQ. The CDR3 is CASSPWDPLGPEQYF. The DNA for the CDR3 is TGCGCCAGCAGCCCTTGGGACCCCTTGGGCCCCGAGCAGTACTTC.

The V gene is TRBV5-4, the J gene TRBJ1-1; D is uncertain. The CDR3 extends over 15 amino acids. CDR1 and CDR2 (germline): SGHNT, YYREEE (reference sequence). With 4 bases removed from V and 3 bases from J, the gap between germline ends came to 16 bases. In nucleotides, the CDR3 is TGTGCCAGCAGCGCCGCGGAGGGAGTGCACACTGAAGCTTTCTTT. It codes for CASSAAEGVHTEAFF. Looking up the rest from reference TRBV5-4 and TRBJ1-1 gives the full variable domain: ETGVTQSPTHLIKTRGQQVTLRCSSQSGHNTVSWYQQALGQGPQFIFQYYREEENGRGNFPPRFSGLQFPNYSSELNVNALELDDSALYLCASSAAEGVHTEAFFGQGTRLTVV.

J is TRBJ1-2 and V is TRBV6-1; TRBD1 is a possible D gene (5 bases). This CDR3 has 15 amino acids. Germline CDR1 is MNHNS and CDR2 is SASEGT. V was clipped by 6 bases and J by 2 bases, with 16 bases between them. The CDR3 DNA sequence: TGTGCCAGCAGCCCGCTGATGGGGGAAAACTATGGCTACACCTTC. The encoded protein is CASSPLMGENYGYTF.

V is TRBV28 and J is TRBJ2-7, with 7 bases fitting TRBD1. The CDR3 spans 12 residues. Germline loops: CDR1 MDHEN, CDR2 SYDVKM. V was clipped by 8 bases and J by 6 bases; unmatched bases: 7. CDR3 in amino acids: CASFDRAGEQYF. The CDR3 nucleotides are TGTGCCAGCTTTGACAGGGCCGGCGAGCAGTACTTC. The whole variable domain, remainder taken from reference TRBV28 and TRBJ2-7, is DVKVTQSSRYLVKRTGEKVFLECVQDMDHENMFWYRQDPGLGLRLIYFSYDVKMKEKGDIPEGYSVSREKKERFSLILESASTNQTSMYLCASFDRAGEQYFGPGTRLTVT.

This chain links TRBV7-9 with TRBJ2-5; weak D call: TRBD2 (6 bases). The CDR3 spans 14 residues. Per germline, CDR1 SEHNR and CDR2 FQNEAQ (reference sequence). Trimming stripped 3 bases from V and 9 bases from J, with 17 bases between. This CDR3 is CASSFWTEPGAQYF. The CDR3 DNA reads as TGTGCCAGCAGCTTCTGGACTGAGCCGGGGGCCCAGTACTTC.

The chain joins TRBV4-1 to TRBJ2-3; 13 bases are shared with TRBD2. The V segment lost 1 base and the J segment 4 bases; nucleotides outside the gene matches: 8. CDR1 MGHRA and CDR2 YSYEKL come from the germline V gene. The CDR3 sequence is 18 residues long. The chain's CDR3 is CASSQGRTSGRKADTQYF. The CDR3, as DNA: TGCGCCAGCAGCCAAGGACGGACTAGCGGGAGAAAGGCAGATACGCAGTATTTT.

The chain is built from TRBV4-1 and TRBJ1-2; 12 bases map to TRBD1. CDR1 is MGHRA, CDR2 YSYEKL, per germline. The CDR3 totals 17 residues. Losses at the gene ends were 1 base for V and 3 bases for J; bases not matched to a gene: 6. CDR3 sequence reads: CASSQVPGTGGDYGYTF. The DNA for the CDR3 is TGCGCCAGCAGCCAAGTTCCCGGGACAGGGGGCGACTATGGCTACACCTTC.

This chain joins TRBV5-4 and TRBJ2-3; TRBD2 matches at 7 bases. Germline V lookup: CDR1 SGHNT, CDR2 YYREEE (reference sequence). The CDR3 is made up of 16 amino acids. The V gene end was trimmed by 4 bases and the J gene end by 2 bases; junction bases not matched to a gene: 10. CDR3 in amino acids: CASSMGLADATDTQYF. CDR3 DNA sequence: TGTGCCAGCAGCATGGGGCTAGCGGACGCCACAGATACGCAGTATTTT.

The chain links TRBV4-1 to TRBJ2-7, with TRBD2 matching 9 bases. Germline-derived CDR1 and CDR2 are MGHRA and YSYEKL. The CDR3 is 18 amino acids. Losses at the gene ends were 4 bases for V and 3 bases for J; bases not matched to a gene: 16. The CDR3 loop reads CASSRSEVVAGVLYEQYF. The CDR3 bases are TGCGCCAGCAGCCGATCAGAGGTGGTAGCGGGAGTTCTCTACGAGCAGTACTTC.

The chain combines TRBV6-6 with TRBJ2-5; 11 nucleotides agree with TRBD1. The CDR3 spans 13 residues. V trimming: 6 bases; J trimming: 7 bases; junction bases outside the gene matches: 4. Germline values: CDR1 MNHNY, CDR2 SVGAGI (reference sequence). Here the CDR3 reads CASSTGTGGTQYF. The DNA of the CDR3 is TGTGCCAGCAGCACCGGGACAGGGGGGACCCAGTACTTC.

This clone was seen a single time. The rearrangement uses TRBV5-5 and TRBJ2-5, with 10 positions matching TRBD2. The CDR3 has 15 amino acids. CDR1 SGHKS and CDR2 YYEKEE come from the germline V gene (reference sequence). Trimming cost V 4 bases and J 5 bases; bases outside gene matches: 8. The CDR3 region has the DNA TGTGCCAGCAGCCTCTTTTTGACTAGCGGGGAGACCCAGTACTTC. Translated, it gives CASSLFLTSGETQYF.